There are a few counts of the clone carrying this T cell receptor (beta chain). The target antigen is unknown. Germline V gene data show CDR1 as SGHAT and CDR2 as FQNNGV. Trimming stripped 1 base from V and 0 bases from J, with 11 bases between. The CDR3 has 16 residues. This entry belongs to a study of beta chain features in type 1 diabetes. Sequencing targeted expressed TCRB transcripts, as all isolated RNA had been reverse transcribed. Using immunoSEQ multiplex PCR, the repertoire was profiled, and TCRdb retains in-frame clones only, with some absent. The table includes more than 550,000 clones, over 12% detected once. General observations from the study: Researchers cautioned that cDNA sequencing could over-represent cells with high TCR expression. TCRB CDR3s were moderately but significantly shorter in Type 1 diabetes patients in all four CD4+ subsets. Patients' naive, central memory and Treg TCRB repertoires seemed closer to one another than those of healthy donors.

Via the markers CD45RO/CCR7/CD25/CD127/CD95/CD27, stem cell-like memory, regulatory, central memory and naive CD4+ cells were sorted. Sorted populations all had greater than 98% purity. The sequence derives from a man aged 18 to 30 with type 1 diabetes. This rearrangement joins TRBV11-2 to TRBJ2-3, with a possible D match to TRBD2 (6 bases). The material sequenced was naive CD4+ T cells from blood. The CDR3 nucleotides are TGTGCCAGCAGCTTAGCTCTAGCGACTAGCACAGATACGCAGTATTTT. It yields the protein CASSLALATSTDTQYF.